This T cell receptor (beta chain) appears in the sequencing data of a study of shared clonotypes between healthy human individuals (dated by TCRdb to 2018 to 2021). With respect to the entire study: Three men and two women, aged 18 to 49 years, made up the cohort. The study deeply sequenced blood TCR repertoires of about 5 healthy adults to estimate repertoire size and the extent of clonotype sharing between individuals. For each donor, CD4 naive and CD4 memory were each run on three plates, CD8 naive on two plates, and CD8 memory on one plate. Between about 0.8 and 9.5 billion PBMCs per donor were obtained by leukapheresis. To increase sequencing depth and limit assay-specific biases, TCR repertoire library preparation and sequencing were carried out by different laboratories using diverse techniques.

For the CD8 naive samples, CD45RO-negative cells were positively selected for CCR7, yielding a CD45RA+CCR7+ population from which TemRA cells were excluded. The donors were healthy, HIV-negative adults with no recently reported acute infections or vaccinations. Every donor was a Caucasian adult residing in Nashville, Tennessee, USA. Blood was collected by leukapheresis, and PBMCs were isolated by Ficoll-Histopaque density gradient centrifugation and then cryopreserved in liquid nitrogen vapor phase. Purity and quantity of every magnetically sorted T cell population were checked by analytical flow cytometry. Each sorted fraction had its genomic DNA isolated and then quantified by UV absorbance on a Nanodrop 2000c. Using the deep immunoSEQ assay, TCR CDR3 regions were amplified from genomic DNA by multiplex PCR. Genomic DNA extracted from each cell subset was distributed evenly over all wells of several immunoSEQ 96-well plates, and each plate served as one replicate. For sorted subsets, 200 to 250 ng of genomic DNA, equivalent to some 30,000 T cell genomes, went into each replicate PCR. Purified libraries were quantified with a Qubit 3.0 fluorometer, sized on a Bioanalyzer 2100, and re-quantified with the KAPA Library Quantification kit. Each immunoSEQ 96-well plate was sequenced on its own single-read 150-cycle Illumina NextSeq 550 flow cell. For the original study's pipeline: Because the immunoSEQ output included only junctional sequences and no quality scores, the filtering could not be the same as the filtering used for full-length reads. To assign V/J genes and CDR3, sequences were annotated using PyIR, a Python wrapper for IgBLAST v1.9, with IMGT germline references. Any read was removed if the V/J assignment was weak (E-value above 1e-6), the CDR3 was missing, or the read contained stop codons, out-of-frame junctions, or ambiguous translated residues. V3J clonotypes were defined as sequences sharing an identical inferred V gene, J gene, and CDR3 amino acid sequence. Percentage overlap between repertoires was calculated by dividing the number of shared unique clonotypes by the size of the smaller repertoire. Three approaches were used to assess repertoire richness: RTK rarefaction, the Chao1 estimator, and Recon v2.1 estimates of unobserved clonotypes. Generation probabilities were computed with OLGA for all TCRbeta clonotypes obtained by the gDNA method from four donors. TCRdb carries this immuneACCESS record with in-frame sequences only. Its versions omit some clonotypes, under half of them owing to an unresolved V gene in the studies checked, with the rest unexplained. The V and J calls and clone size were taken over from that table, and D and trimming were inferred from the DNA. Present in this sample are 660,000 or so clones, approximately 96% of which were seen just once. More than 0.085% of the sample is held by the ten biggest clonotypes.

Note on this clone: What this receptor recognizes is not known. No qualities accompany the bases; no much larger clone lies one base away.

Trimming accounts for 5 bases at V and 2 bases at J, while the number of junction bases matched to no gene is 4. The germline V gene (reference sequence) yields MNHNY for CDR1 and SVGAGI for CDR2. From the cysteine through the phenylalanine, the CDR3 covers 14 amino acids. Left in the record is the CDR3 DNA by itself, 42 bases read in frame from the first base. What the research found in general, with its limitations: Naive subsets generally had larger estimated clonotype richness than memory subsets did. Rarefaction of sorted-subset datasets indicated incomplete sequencing despite the large sequencing depth. Based on pairwise subsampling, the degree of clonotype sharing among donors was expected to be affected by sequencing depth. Clonotypes shared by all four sorted-subset donors showed higher generation probabilities than non-shared clonotypes. Around 5.4% of naive CD4, roughly 3.5% of naive CD8, around 2.3% of memory CD4, and about 0.4% of memory CD8 clonotypes were shared across several donors. Because the study included a small number of donors, the genetic and exposure-history diversity represented was limited. Only blood was sampled, and tissue TCR repertoires likely differ from those in blood.

The clonotype comes from a woman in her twenties or thirties in good health. Sequenced material: naive CD8+ T cells sorted from blood. The cell subset or site label on this specimen signifies: CD45RA+CCR7+. The V gene is TRBV6-6 and the J gene is TRBJ1-1; 8 bases in the junction line up with TRBD1. The DNA sequence is given as TGTGCCAGCAGTGCAGGGGGCACAAACACTGAAGCTTTCTTT. This is translated as CASSAGGTNTEAFF.